This is a list of T cell receptor beta chains from one sample in a study of T cell responses to AZD1222 COVID-19 vaccine. The method was immunoSEQ multiplex PCR; TCRdb's version includes in-frame clones alone and lacks a portion of them. The sample yields tens of thousands of clones, roughly 90% seen once. Sequencing used peripheral blood, obtained 28 days after the second AZD1222 dose. These receptors were obtained from an adult who received the AZD1222 COVID-19 vaccine. CDR3s include the opening cysteine and the closing phenylalanine or tryptophan. D genes are given only for firm matches. Not all rows give a size; the values are once, few, many and, for expanded clones, a class.

>TRBJ1-1|15|.|TRBV3-1/TRBV3-2|.
TGTGCCAGCAGCCAACACAGCGGACTGAACACTGAAGCTTTCTTT
CASSQHSGLNTEAFF
>TRBJ1-2|15|.|TRBV9|TRBD1
TGTGCCAGCAGCGAGACGGACAGGACTAACTATGGCTACACCTTC
CASSETDRTNYGYTF
>TRBJ1-4|17|.|TRBV28|.
TGTGCCAGCAGCTTAACTGGTGGGGAGAGGGCTAATGAAAAACTGTTTTTT
CASSLTGGERANEKLFF
>TRBJ2-2|17|.|TRBV21-1|.
TGTGCCAGCAGCAAGGACGGGTCCACAGCGAACACCGGGGAGCTGTTTTTT
CASSKDGSTANTGELFF
>TRBJ2-6|18|.|TRBV11-3|.
TGTGCCAGCAGCCGTGTGGGGGACACTCGAGTTGGGGCCAACGTCCTGACTTTC
CASSRVGDTRVGANVLTF
>TRBJ1-1|16|.|TRBV6-6|TRBD1
TGTGCCAGCAGTCCTTGGACAGGGGGTGAGAACACTGAAGCTTTCTTT
CASSPWTGGENTEAFF
>TRBJ1-5|15|.|TRBV24-1|.
TGTGCCACCAGTGATGCCAGGGAGGAGTGGCAGCCCCAGCATTTT
CATSDAREEWQPQHF
>TRBJ1-6|15|.|TRBV5-4|TRBD1
TGTGCCAGCAGCTTGGGGGGACAGGGTAGATCACCCCTCCACTTT
CASSLGGQGRSPLHF
>TRBJ2-3|15|.|TRBV11-3|TRBD1
TGTGCCAGCAGCTTAGGGGGACAGGGTCAAGATACGCAGTATTTT
CASSLGGQGQDTQYF
>TRBJ1-6|16|.|TRBV11-2|.
TGTGCCAGCAGCTTAGGTACGGAAGGGTTAAATTCACCCCTCCACTTT
CASSLGTEGLNSPLHF
>TRBJ1-5|15|few|TRBV6-5|.
TGTGCCAGCAGTCTCAGGGGCCCCCTAAATCAGCCCCAGCATTTT
CASSLRGPLNQPQHF
>TRBJ2-7|13|.|TRBV3-1/TRBV3-2|.
TGTGCCAGCAGCCAAAGTTGGGTTGGGGAGCAGTACTTC
CASSQSWVGEQYF
>TRBJ2-5|15|.|TRBV4-1|TRBD1
TGCGCCAGCAGCCAAGTGCAGGGGGCAGGAGAGACCCAGTACTTC
CASSQVQGAGETQYF
>TRBJ1-1|13|.|TRBV12-3/TRBV12-4|.
TGTGCCAGCAGGCTGACAGCGAACACTGAAGCTTTCTTT
CASRLTANTEAFF
>TRBJ1-2|17|.|TRBV3-1/TRBV3-2|.
TGTGCCAGCAGCCAGACCAGGGGCTCCCGGGTTTTATATGGCTACACCTTC
CASSQTRGSRVLYGYTF
>TRBJ1-2|16|.|TRBV30|TRBD1
TGTGCCTGGAGTCTCAGACGCACGGGACAGACCTATGGCTACACCTTC
CAWSLRRTGQTYGYTF
>TRBJ1-1|15|.|TRBV10-2|.
TGCGCCAGCAGTGAGACAGGCCACATGAACACTGAAGCTTTCTTT
CASSETGHMNTEAFF
>TRBJ2-2|18|.|TRBV3-1/TRBV3-2|TRBD2
TGTGCCAGCAGCCGGACCTTAACCGGGCTAGCGGGCACCGGGGAGCTGTTTTTT
CASSRTLTGLAGTGELFF
>TRBJ2-1|12|.|TRBV9|.
TGTGCCAGCAGCGTAGTAGAGAATGAGCAGTTCTTC
CASSVVENEQFF
>TRBJ1-2|16|.|TRBV5-4|.
TGTGCCAGCAGCTTGGACGCGAGACCCACACTATATGGCTACACCTTC
CASSLDARPTLYGYTF
>TRBJ1-2|15|.|TRBV5-8|TRBD1
TGTGCCAGCAGCTGGTCGACAGGGCCCCAGGTCGGCTACACCTTC
CASSWSTGPQVGYTF
>TRBJ1-1|15|.|TRBV5-1|.
TGCGCCAGCAGCTTGCAAGGGCACGGGGACACTGAAGCTTTCTTT
CASSLQGHGDTEAFF
>TRBJ1-1|17|once|TRBV18|.
TGTGCCAGCTCACCGTCAGGGGCAGCCCTAGGGAACACTGAAGCTTTCTTT
CASSPSGAALGNTEAFF
>TRBJ2-2|16|few|TRBV11-3|.
TGTGCCAGCAGCGTGGCCGCCGCCCGAAACACCGGGGAGCTGTTTTTT
CASSVAAARNTGELFF
>TRBJ1-4|15|.|TRBV19|.
TGTGCCAGTAGGTTATCAGACGCAACTAATGAAAAACTGTTTTTT
CASRLSDATNEKLFF
>TRBJ2-2|14|once|TRBV18|TRBD1
TGTGCCAGCTCACCGCCGACAGGGACCGGGGAGCTGTTTTTT
CASSPPTGTGELFF
>TRBJ2-1|14|.|TRBV9|.
TGTGCCAGCAGCGTGGGGGACTCCTACAATGAGCAGTTCTTC
CASSVGDSYNEQFF